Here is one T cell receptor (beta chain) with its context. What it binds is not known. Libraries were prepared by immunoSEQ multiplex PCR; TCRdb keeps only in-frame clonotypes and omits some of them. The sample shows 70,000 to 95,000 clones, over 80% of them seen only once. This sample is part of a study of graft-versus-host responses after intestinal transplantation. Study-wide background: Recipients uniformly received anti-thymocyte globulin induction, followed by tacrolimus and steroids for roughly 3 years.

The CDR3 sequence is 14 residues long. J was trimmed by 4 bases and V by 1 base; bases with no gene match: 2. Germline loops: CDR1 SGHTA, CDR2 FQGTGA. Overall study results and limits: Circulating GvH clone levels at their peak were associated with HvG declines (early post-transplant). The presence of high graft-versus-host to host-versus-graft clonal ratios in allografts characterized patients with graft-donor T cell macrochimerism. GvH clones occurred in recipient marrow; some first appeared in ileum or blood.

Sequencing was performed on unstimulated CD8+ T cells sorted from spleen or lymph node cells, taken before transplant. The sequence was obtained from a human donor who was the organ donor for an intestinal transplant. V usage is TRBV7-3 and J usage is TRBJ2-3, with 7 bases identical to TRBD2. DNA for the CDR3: TGTGCCAGCAGCTTAATAGCGGGCCCAGATACGCAGTATTTT. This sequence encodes CASSLIAGPDTQYF.